These 18 T cell receptor beta chains share one sample of origin, sequenced in a study of CD4+ T cells in melanoma. Sequencing used immunoSEQ multiplex PCR; TCRdb keeps in-frame clones, though not all of them. The table includes roughly 7,000 clones, around 50% detected once. Sample: cells from a culture (not recorded whether cultured in vitro). Receptors originate from a human donor with melanoma.

The V call is TRBV7-9, the J call TRBJ2-7; D tentatively fits TRBD1 or TRBD2 (5 bases each). There are 15 residues in the CDR3. Germline-derived CDR1 and CDR2 are SEHNR and FQNEAQ (reference sequence). Trimming removed 5 bases from V and 2 bases from J, with 16 bases in between. The CDR3: CASSPTPGRAYEQYF. The CDR3 region has the DNA TGTGCCAGCAGCCCAACCCCGGGACGGGCCTACGAGCAGTACTTC.

This clone was recorded only once. The chain carries TRBV9 and TRBJ1-3; D is ambiguous. V gave up 3 bases and J gave up 0 bases, with 13 bases separating them. Per germline, CDR1 SGDLS and CDR2 YYNGEE. The CDR3 extends over 16 amino acids. The CDR3 protein is CASSETGLNSGNTIYF. CDR3 in DNA: TGTGCCAGCAGCGAAACGGGGTTAAACTCTGGAAACACCATATATTTT.

This clone occurred a few times. The CDR3 DNA reads TGTGCCAGCAGCTTGGATACAGGCTGGGGCTACACCTTC. This translates into CASSLDTGWGYTF. The rearrangement links TRBV7-9 to TRBJ1-2; a weak D match, TRBD1 (5 bases). Germline lookup yields CDR1 SEHNR and CDR2 FQNEAQ (reference sequence). The V end was cut by 3 bases, the J end by 8 bases, with 13 bases between. CDR3 length: 13 amino acids.

This clone was detected a few times. V and J are TRBV11-2 and TRBJ2-7, with D tentatively TRBD1 or TRBD2 (5 bases each). Germline V gene sequence: CDR1 SGHAT, CDR2 FQNNGV. V was trimmed by 10 bases and J by 2 bases, leaving 15 bases between them. CDR3 size: 13 residues. CDR3 loop: CATSGWGPYEQYF. The CDR3 DNA is TGTGCCACCTCGGGGTGGGGCCCCTACGAGCAGTACTTC. Complete variable domain (other parts from reference TRBV11-2 and TRBJ2-7): EAGVAQSPRYKIIEKRQSVAFWCNPISGHATLYWYQQILGQGPKLLIQFQNNGVVDDSQLPKDRFSAERLKGVDSTLKIQPAKLEDSAVYLCATSGWGPYEQYFGPGTRLTVT.

This clone was detected only a few times. The DNA for the CDR3 is TGTGCCATCAGTGAGTCGACTGACGCTGAAGCTTTCTTT. Its translation is CAISESTDAEAFF. The J gene is TRBJ1-1, the V gene TRBV10-3; the D is unclear. Germline V gene sequence: CDR1 ENHRY, CDR2 SYGVKD. CDR3 length: 13 residues. The V gene lost 0 bases and the J gene lost 6 bases, with 8 bases spanning the gap.

The chain is built from TRBV18 and TRBJ1-1; tentative D call: TRBD1 (6 bases). The V gene lost 2 bases and the J gene lost 1 base, with 8 bases spanning the gap. The CDR3 length is 14 residues. Germline V CDR1 and CDR2: KGHSH, LQKENI. CDR3 region: CASSPNRENTEAFF. Written as DNA, the CDR3 is TGTGCCAGCTCACCAAACAGGGAGAACACTGAAGCTTTCTTT.

The genes are TRBV5-1 and TRBJ1-2; TRBD1 is a possible D gene (5 bases). This CDR3 has 16 amino acids. V was trimmed by 1 base and J by 4 bases, leaving 17 bases between them. Germline V gene lookup returns CDR1 SGHRS and CDR2 YFSETQ. CDR3 nucleotide sequence: TGCGCCAGCAGCTTGCCTAAAGGGGCTCATCCCTATGGCTACACCTTC. This gives the protein CASSLPKGAHPYGYTF. The full variable domain, with the rest looked up from reference TRBV5-1 and TRBJ1-2, is KAGVTQTPRYLIKTRGQQVTLSCSPISGHRSVSWYQQTPGQGLQFLFEYFSETQRNKGNFPGRFSGRQFSNSRSEMNVSTLELGDSALYLCASSLPKGAHPYGYTFGSGTRLTVV.

V gene TRBV5-1 combines with J gene TRBJ1-2; 9 nucleotides align to TRBD1. This CDR3 comprises 16 residues. Germline V gene sequence: CDR1 SGHRS, CDR2 YFSETQ. V gave up 0 bases and J gave up 4 bases; unmatched junction bases: 7. The CDR3 DNA reads TGCGCCAGCAGCTTGGATGGGACAGGGCTCTCCTATGGCTACACCTTC. Translating gives CASSLDGTGLSYGYTF.

This rearrangement joins TRBV11-2 to TRBJ2-7; TRBD2 matches 10 bases. The germline V gene has CDR1 SGHAT and CDR2 FQNNGV. The J segment lost 4 bases and the V segment lost 6 bases, leaving 9 bases of the junction unmatched. The CDR3 consists of 15 residues. The CDR3: CASSPQAGGTYEQYF. CDR3 nucleotide sequence: TGTGCCAGCAGTCCTCAAGCGGGGGGGACTTACGAGCAGTACTTC.

This clone has a handful of counts. The chain has TRBV19 and TRBJ1-6, with D possibly TRBD1 on 6 matching bases. CDR3 size: 16 residues. The germline V gene encodes CDR1 LNHDA and CDR2 SQIVND (reference sequence). Trimming took off 5 bases at V and 6 bases at J, with 17 bases between the two ends. The CDR3 reads CASSPQGLQGNSPLHF. The CDR3 region has the DNA TGTGCCAGTAGTCCCCAGGGGTTACAGGGTAATTCACCCCTCCACTTT.

V and J are TRBV6-5 and TRBJ1-2; 10 bases fit TRBD1. This CDR3 is built from 14 residues. V lost 2 bases, J lost 4 bases, and 1 base stayed unmatched. Germline CDR1 reads MNHEY; CDR2 reads SVGAGI. This chain's CDR3 is CASSYRDRGYGYTF. Written as DNA, the CDR3 is TGTGCCAGCAGTTACCGGGACAGGGGCTATGGCTACACCTTC.

Only a few counts were recorded for this clone. J is TRBJ2-2 and V is TRBV9; D is ambiguous. V was shortened by 1 base and J by 6 bases, with 7 bases between the two germline ends. Per germline, CDR1 SGDLS and CDR2 YYNGEE. The CDR3 has 13 amino acids. The CDR3 DNA follows: TGTGCCAGCAGCGTATCCTGGGCCGGGGAGCTGTTTTTT. It yields the protein CASSVSWAGELFF.

This clone was detected only a few times. This chain connects TRBV6-1 to TRBJ1-2, with 10 bases lining up with TRBD1. Trimming cost V 6 bases and J 2 bases; bases outside gene matches: 6. This CDR3 has 15 amino acids. Germline V gives CDR1 MNHNS, CDR2 SASEGT. CDR3 region: CASRDPGQGNYGYTF. CDR3 DNA sequence: TGTGCCAGCAGGGACCCGGGACAGGGGAACTATGGCTACACCTTC.

The chain carries TRBV7-6 and TRBJ2-1; 9 bases align to TRBD2. CDR1 and CDR2 (germline): SGHVS, FNYEAQ. V was clipped by 8 bases and J by 9 bases; unmatched bases: 8. The CDR3 is 13 residues long. The CDR3 here is CASAGGAKGEQFF. The DNA of the CDR3 is TGTGCCAGCGCGGGGGGGGCGAAAGGTGAGCAGTTCTTC.

The rearrangement links TRBV4-1 to TRBJ2-7; the D is unclear. CDR1 is MGHRA and CDR2 is YSYEKL in the germline V gene. V was trimmed by 1 base and J by 5 bases, leaving 3 bases between them. This CDR3 spans 11 amino acids. The CDR3 nucleotides read TGCGCCAGCAGCCAAGGTGACGAGCAGTACTTC. As protein: CASSQGDEQYF.

This clone was recorded only once. The chain couples TRBV7-9 to TRBJ1-5; the D is unclear. The length of the CDR3 is 12 residues. Trimming took off 2 bases at V and 6 bases at J, with 5 bases between the two ends. Per germline, CDR1 SEHNR and CDR2 FQNEAQ (reference sequence). DNA of the CDR3: TGTGCCAGCAGCTTACCATTTCAGCCCCAGCATTTT. Translating gives CASSLPFQPQHF.

The V and J genes are TRBV5-1 and TRBJ2-2; no definite D call. V lost 2 bases and J lost 5, with 10 bases in between. Germline CDR1 SGHRS, CDR2 YFSETQ. CDR3 length equals 14 residues. The CDR3 bases are TGCGCCAGCAGCTTAAGGCAGCAAACCGGGGAGCTGTTTTTT. It encodes CASSLRQQTGELFF.

This clone has a handful of counts. This chain connects TRBV15 to TRBJ2-7; D is unclear. Germline values: CDR1 LNHNV, CDR2 YYDKDF (reference sequence). V lost 0 bases and J lost 4, with 7 bases in between. This CDR3 is built from 13 residues. CDR3 loop: CATSREALYEQYF. The CDR3 region has the DNA TGTGCCACCAGCAGAGAAGCACTATACGAGCAGTACTTC.